The next 25 T cell receptor beta chains were all read from a single sample in a study of early T cells in non-severe SARS-CoV-2 infection. TCRdb itself ran the 5' RACE reads through MiXCR, one entry per CDR3 protein. The sample contains under 85,000 distinct CDR3 sequences, 9% to 13% of which appear only once. The material sequenced was whole blood. All receptors come from an adult who was a healthcare worker with PCR-confirmed SARS-CoV-2 infection or an uninfected control (not recorded which).

This clonotype has at least ten counts. The chain is built from TRBV20-1 and TRBJ2-2; 11 bases are shared with TRBD2. Germline V CDR1 and CDR2: DFQATT, SNEGSKA (reference sequence). This CDR3 is built from 13 residues. Unmatched junction bases numbered 2, after V lost 2 bases and J lost 9 bases. CDR3: CSARLAGGRELFF. The CDR3 DNA follows: TGCAGTGCTAGACTAGCGGGGGGCCGGGAGCTGTTTTTT.

Only a few counts were recorded for this clonotype. V gene TRBV14 combines with J gene TRBJ2-2; D is undetermined. Germline V gene data show CDR1 as SGHDN and CDR2 as FVKESK. This CDR3 spans 17 amino acids. The germline V and J ends were trimmed by 0 bases and 5 bases, with 16 bases remaining between them. CDR3 amino acids: CASSQEVQLLGTGELFF. The CDR3 nucleotides are TGTGCCAGCAGCCAAGAGGTACAGCTCCTTGGGACCGGGGAGCTGTTTTTT.

This clonotype was seen ten or more times. The rearrangement joins TRBV13 to TRBJ1-1, with 12 positions matching TRBD1. From germline, CDR1 is PRHDT and CDR2 FYEKMQ (reference sequence). The V gene end was trimmed by 5 bases and the J gene end by 4 bases; junction bases not matched to a gene: 8. The CDR3 is made up of 16 amino acids. The CDR3 loop reads CASSTRDRGPVTEAFF. CDR3 DNA sequence: TGTGCCAGCAGCACCCGGGACAGGGGGCCGGTCACTGAAGCTTTCTTT.

There are many counts of this clonotype. The chain links TRBV7-8 to TRBJ2-3; D is unresolved. V was shortened by 3 bases and J by 5 bases, with 9 bases between the two germline ends. CDR1 and CDR2 (germline): SGHVS, FQNEAQ. There are 13 residues in the CDR3. The CDR3 region is CASSFRAQDTQYF. CDR3 sequence (DNA): TGTGCCAGCAGCTTCCGTGCCCAAGATACGCAGTATTTT.

This clonotype was detected only a few times. The chain is built from TRBV12-3 or TRBV12-4 and TRBJ2-6, with a possible D match to TRBD2 (5 bases). V lost 6 bases to trimming and J lost 1 base, with 13 bases between them. The CDR3 consists of 16 residues. In nucleotides, the CDR3 is TGTGCCAGCAGCCCAGAGGGCGGGTCTGGGGCCAACGTCCTGACTTTC. This gives the protein CASSPEGGSGANVLTF.

This clonotype came up once. The J gene is TRBJ1-3, the V gene TRBV2, with a tentative D call TRBD1 (6 bases). The CDR3 runs 14 residues. Trimming took off 5 bases at V and 1 base at J, with 9 bases between the two ends. From germline, CDR1 is SNHLY and CDR2 FYNNEI. CDR3 coding DNA: TGTGCCAGCAGTTCCGGGACATCTGGAAACACCATATATTTT. Its protein is CASSSGTSGNTIYF.

The CDR3 reads CASGDRSSYNEQFF. As DNA, the CDR3 is TGTGCCAGCGGAGACCGGAGCTCCTACAATGAGCAGTTCTTC. This chain links TRBV6-2 or TRBV6-3 with TRBJ2-1; D not certain. V lost 8 bases, J lost 0 bases, and 11 bases lay in between. The CDR3 covers 14 residues. Per the germline V gene, CDR1 is MNHEY and CDR2 is SVGEGT.

This clonotype was observed at least ten times. V is TRBV19 and J is TRBJ1-5; a weak D match, TRBD1 (6 bases). Germline V lookup: CDR1 LNHDA, CDR2 SQIVND (reference sequence). The CDR3 covers 13 residues. The V end was cut by 9 bases, the J end by 6 bases, with 15 bases between. The CDR3 region is CASKAGGSQPQHF. CDR3 nucleotides: TGTGCCAGCAAAGCTGGGGGCAGTCAGCCCCAGCATTTT.

This clonotype was counted ten times or more. The rearrangement links TRBV4-2 to TRBJ1-5, with TRBD1 matching over 7 bases. The CDR3 length is 17 residues. V trimming: 4 bases; J trimming: 4 bases; junction bases outside the gene matches: 13. CDR1 is LGHNA, CDR2 YNFKEQ, per germline. The CDR3 loop reads CASSPFETGTANQPQHF. The DNA of the CDR3 is TGTGCCAGCAGCCCATTCGAGACAGGGACAGCAAATCAGCCCCAGCATTTT.

The chain is built from TRBV29-1 and TRBJ1-1, with D possibly TRBD1 on 6 matching bases. The length of the CDR3 is 14 residues. CDR1 and CDR2 from the germline V gene are SQVTM and ANQGSEA. Trimming pared 6 bases from V and 0 bases from J, leaving 14 bases between. This CDR3 is CSVQGRLVNTEAFF. In DNA form, the CDR3 reads TGCAGCGTACAGGGTAGGCTCGTGAACACTGAAGCTTTCTTT.

This chain connects TRBV9 to TRBJ2-3, with D maybe TRBD2 (5 bases). This CDR3 is 16 amino acids long. CDR1 and CDR2 from the germline V gene are SGDLS and YYNGEE. V was cut by 4 bases and J by 1 base, with 16 bases left in between. Here the CDR3 reads CASSSSPGSGTDTQYF. CDR3 in DNA: TGTGCCAGCAGCTCCTCCCCGGGTAGCGGCACAGATACGCAGTATTTT.

This clonotype was observed many times. The chain employs TRBV30 and TRBJ2-3, with D perhaps matching TRBD1 or TRBD2 (5 bases each). V lost 3 bases to trimming and J lost 2 bases, with 24 bases between them. The CDR3 extends over 18 amino acids. Germline assignment: CDR1 GTSNPN and CDR2 SVGIG (reference sequence). The CDR3 bases are TGTGCCTGGAGCCACTCCCTTCAGGGTAGCGATATCACAGATACGCAGTATTTT. Amino acid sequence: CAWSHSLQGSDITDTQYF.

The chain joins TRBV23-1 to TRBJ2-2, with 7 positions matching TRBD1. TRBV23-1 is marked as an open reading frame, function uncertain. This CDR3 is built from 15 residues. J was trimmed by 2 bases and V by 6 bases; bases with no gene match: 6. CDR3 protein: CASRPGTENTGELFF. The CDR3 bases are TGCGCCAGCAGACCGGGGACAGAAAACACCGGGGAGCTGTTTTTT.

The chain uses TRBV28 and TRBJ2-7; 7 bases map to TRBD1. V lost 6 bases to trimming and J lost 3 bases; unmatched junction nucleotides: 8. The CDR3 sequence is 14 residues long. Germline CDR1 MDHEN, CDR2 SYDVKM. Here the CDR3 DNA reads TGTGCCAGCAGACCTCCGGGACAGCACTACGAGCAGTACTTC. This translates into CASRPPGQHYEQYF. Full variable domain (rest looked up from reference TRBV28 and TRBJ2-7): DVKVTQSSRYLVKRTGEKVFLECVQDMDHENMFWYRQDPGLGLRLIYFSYDVKMKEKGDIPEGYSVSREKKERFSLILESASTNQTSMYLCASRPPGQHYEQYFGPGTRLTVT.

As to this clonotype: A much larger clone sits a single nucleotide away, making a read error possible. CDR3 loop: CANNLYPGQPIVFF. Written as DNA, the CDR3 is TGTGCCAACAACCTTTATCCCGGACAGCCTATAGTTTTCTTT. The chain has TRBV28 and TRBJ1-1, with D perhaps matching TRBD1 (6 bases). The ends were cut back, 10 bases at V and 13 bases at J, with 28 bases in the middle. This CDR3 has 14 amino acids. Germline lookup yields CDR1 MDHEN and CDR2 SYDVKM.

The V gene is TRBV5-1, the J gene TRBJ1-3, with TRBD1 as a possible D gene (5 bases). The CDR3 runs to 15 residues. V was cut by 3 bases and J by 0 bases, with 10 bases left in between. Per the germline V gene, CDR1 is SGHRS and CDR2 is YFSETQ. The CDR3 bases are TGCGCCAGCAGCTCGACAAGGGGCTCTGGAAACACCATATATTTT. Translation: CASSSTRGSGNTIYF.

This clonotype was recorded at least ten times. As DNA, the CDR3 is TGTGCCAGCAGCTTAGTAGGCGGGGGAGGGACCCAGTACTTC. Translating it yields CASSLVGGGGTQYF. The chain recombines TRBV11-2 with TRBJ2-5, with TRBD2 matching over 7 bases. Germline assignment: CDR1 SGHAT and CDR2 FQNNGV. The CDR3 contains 14 residues. V shed 1 base, J shed 7 bases, and the junction held 6 bases outside the gene matches.

V gene TRBV3-1 combines with J gene TRBJ2-5, with 9 bases aligning to TRBD1. The V and J ends lost 4 bases and 5 bases, in that order; junction bases with no gene match: 11. CDR1 LGHDT and CDR2 YNNKEL come from the germline V gene (reference sequence). The length of the CDR3 is 16 residues. For the CDR3, the DNA is TGTGCCAGCAGCCCGGGACAGGGCGCGGTCGGGGAGACCCAGTACTTC. Translation gives CASSPGQGAVGETQYF.

Ten or more counts support this clonotype. The chain couples TRBV10-3 to TRBJ2-2; D gene uncertain. This CDR3 region has 15 residues. Trimming shortened V by 0 bases and J by 3 bases, and 8 bases separated the two germline ends. Germline loops: CDR1 ENHRY, CDR2 SYGVKD. CDR3 DNA sequence: TGTGCCATCAGTGAGTCATATTCCGACACCGGGGAGCTGTTTTTT. This codes for CAISESYSDTGELFF.

This clonotype came up many times. The chain joins TRBV7-9 to TRBJ2-2; D ambiguous. The V end was cut by 6 bases, the J end by 2 bases, with 7 bases between. The CDR3 runs to 13 residues. In germline, CDR1 is SEHNR, CDR2 FQNEAQ (reference sequence). CDR3 nucleotide sequence: TGTGCCAGCAGTTCGACTAACACCGGGGAGCTGTTTTTT. This encodes CASSSTNTGELFF.

This clonotype was detected ten times or more. V is TRBV20-1 and J is TRBJ2-2; 7 bases line up with TRBD2. The CDR3 runs 16 residues. CDR1 and CDR2 (germline): DFQATT, SNEGSKA (reference sequence). With 3 bases clipped from V and 1 base from J, the junction kept 8 bases outside the gene matches. The DNA of the CDR3 is TGCAGTGCTAGCGGGCTAGCGGTGGGGAACACCGGGGAGCTGTTTTTT. Encoded protein: CSASGLAVGNTGELFF.

This clonotype occurred many times. This chain joins TRBV13 and TRBJ1-2; 11 bases are shared with TRBD1. Trimming removed 5 bases from V and 3 bases from J; junction bases left unmatched: 8. CDR3 length: 16 residues. Germline loops: CDR1 PRHDT, CDR2 FYEKMQ (reference sequence). CDR3 sequence: CASSPRDRGLDYGYTF. In nucleotides, the CDR3 is TGTGCCAGCAGCCCCAGGGACAGGGGGTTAGACTATGGCTACACCTTC.

This clonotype was counted between two and nine times. This rearrangement joins TRBV9 to TRBJ2-1, with D possibly TRBD2 on 5 matching bases. With 0 bases removed from V and 8 bases from J, the gap between germline ends came to 6 bases. This CDR3 is 12 amino acids long. CDR1 and CDR2 (germline): SGDLS, YYNGEE. CDR3 nucleotide sequence: TGTGCCAGCAGCGTAGAGGGAGATGAGCAGTTCTTC. Its translation is CASSVEGDEQFF. Full variable domain (outside the CDR3, taken from reference TRBV9 and TRBJ2-1): DSGVTQTPKHLITATGQRVTLRCSPRSGDLSVYWYQQSLDQGLQFLIQYYNGEERAKGNILERFSAQQFPDLHSELNLSSLELGDSALYFCASSVEGDEQFFGPGTRLTVL.

This clonotype was recorded many times. The chain couples TRBV10-3 to TRBJ2-1, with 9 positions matching TRBD2. Trimming removed 6 bases from V and 6 bases from J; junction bases left unmatched: 3. Germline V gene lookup returns CDR1 ENHRY and CDR2 SYGVKD. The CDR3 has 13 residues. The CDR3 nucleotides read TGTGCCATCAGCCCGGGACTAGCCAATGAGCAGTTCTTC. Translating gives CAISPGLANEQFF.

The chain combines TRBV3-1 with TRBJ1-3, with D unresolved. The CDR3 length is 13 residues. Per the germline V gene, CDR1 is LGHDT and CDR2 is YNNKEL (reference sequence). Trimming took 1 base from V and 3 from J, leaving 4 bases between them. CDR3 region: CASSQGVGNTIYF. The CDR3 nucleotides read TGTGCCAGCAGCCAAGGGGTTGGAAACACCATATATTTT.